These T cell receptor beta chains were read from a single sample in a study of blood T cells in healthy people across ages. One entry per CDR3 protein results from TCRdb running MiXCR on the 5' RACE reads. Altogether about 1,500,000 distinct CDR3 sequences are present, 42% being singletons, with the ten largest covering 7.9%. Sequenced: blood. The origin of the receptors is a woman under 30 in good health. The CDR3 runs from the conserved cysteine through the conserved F or W. Some rows mark clone size as missing; the rest say once, few, many or name a class of expanded clone.

j_call v_call clone_size cdr3_aa
TRBJ2-5 TRBV6-5 once CASSYWRAGGPETQYF
TRBJ1-2 TRBV27 - CAGSSDRLFSYTF
TRBJ2-7 TRBV9 - CASSVSGTTDEQYF
TRBJ1-4 TRBV3-1 - CASSPGPSRYEKLFF
TRBJ2-5 TRBV6-1 - CASSDSGLKIRETQYF
TRBJ2-7 TRBV20-1 few CSARTLPPYEQYF
TRBJ1-5 TRBV2 once CAGIPRGTSNQPQHF
TRBJ2-7 TRBV29-1 few CSVDWYGTGGYEQYF
TRBJ2-3 TRBV2 - CASTAQSGGTDTQYF
TRBJ1-5 TRBV20-1 - CSVWQGNQPQHF
TRBJ2-1 TRBV5-1 - CASSSPTHNEQFF